This TCR beta chain was recovered during a study of response to subunit inactivated influenza vaccine. Study outcomes and limitations: The study's authors posited that every seasonal influenza vaccination enlists few new T cells.

Germline V gene lookup returns CDR1 SGHNT and CDR2 YENEEA. This CDR3 is 13 amino acids long. The V end was cut by 1 base, the J end by 9 bases, with 10 bases between. TCRdb passed the RT-PCR reads through MiXCR, listing each CDR3 protein once. The sample holds 650,000 or so distinct CDR3 sequences, approximately 15% seen once. This clonotype was recorded only once. Its antigen is not identified. The chain joins TRBV11-3 to TRBJ2-1; D remains unclear. Specimen: PBMCs from blood, collected roughly 2 weeks before vaccination. This clonotype was obtained from a man between 50 and 59 years old who received an inactivated influenza vaccine. CDR3 protein: CASSLGWAAEQFF. The CDR3 coding sequence is TGTGCCAGCAGCTTAGGTTGGGCAGCTGAGCAGTTCTTC.